One sample yielded the 4 T cell receptor beta chains listed below, sequenced in a study of T cells in Graves' hyperthyroidism and ophthalmopathy. TCR beta CDR3 regions were amplified from RNA. A first-round RT-PCR of the TCR CDR3 used the HTBI primer set. TCRdb re-analysed the multiplex PCR reads in MiXCR, keeping a single row per CDR3 protein. Here the sample spans 500,000 to 750,000 distinct CDR3 sequences, about 43% being singletons. Material: peripheral blood or thyroid tissue (not recorded which). These receptors all stem from a woman under 30 with Graves' hyperthyroidism.

The chain is built from TRBV7-3 and TRBJ2-5; perhaps TRBD2 as D (5 bases). V was pared by 6 bases and J by 5 bases, with 13 bases between. This CDR3 is 13 amino acids long. Germline lookup yields CDR1 SGHTA and CDR2 FQGTGA. The CDR3 here is CASSYVSEETQYF. CDR3 coding DNA: TGTGCCAGCAGTTACGTTAGCGAGGAGACCCAGTACTTC.

The table lists this clonotype with a few counts. CDR3 in amino acids: CASSRGQSTDTQYF. The DNA for the CDR3 is TGTGCCAGCAGCCGAGGACAAAGCACAGATACGCAGTATTTT. The genes are TRBV7-9 and TRBJ2-3, with a possible D match to TRBD1 (5 bases). The CDR3 runs to 14 residues. CDR1 is SEHNR, CDR2 FQNEAQ, per germline (reference sequence). Trimming stripped 5 bases from V and 0 bases from J, with 9 bases between.

This clonotype has more than one count but fewer than ten. A much more abundant neighbour one base away suggests this may be a read error. V usage is TRBV5-4 and J usage is TRBJ1-1, with D possibly TRBD1 on 5 matching bases. This CDR3 comprises 15 residues. CDR1 and CDR2 from the germline V gene are SGHNT and YYREEE (reference sequence). CDR3 protein: CAGSSRTLTDTEAFF. The CDR3 coding sequence is TGTGCCGGCAGCTCGAGGACACTTACGGACACTGAAGCTTTCTTT.

The chain employs TRBV19 and TRBJ2-3; 11 positions agree with TRBD2. The CDR3 is made up of 16 amino acids. Germline lookup yields CDR1 LNHDA and CDR2 SQIVND (reference sequence). Germline trimming cut 5 bases from V and 2 bases from J; bases unmatched to any gene: 6. The DNA for the CDR3 is TGTGCCAGTAGTTCCCGACTAGCGGGGACCACAGATACGCAGTATTTT. Translating it yields CASSSRLAGTTDTQYF.